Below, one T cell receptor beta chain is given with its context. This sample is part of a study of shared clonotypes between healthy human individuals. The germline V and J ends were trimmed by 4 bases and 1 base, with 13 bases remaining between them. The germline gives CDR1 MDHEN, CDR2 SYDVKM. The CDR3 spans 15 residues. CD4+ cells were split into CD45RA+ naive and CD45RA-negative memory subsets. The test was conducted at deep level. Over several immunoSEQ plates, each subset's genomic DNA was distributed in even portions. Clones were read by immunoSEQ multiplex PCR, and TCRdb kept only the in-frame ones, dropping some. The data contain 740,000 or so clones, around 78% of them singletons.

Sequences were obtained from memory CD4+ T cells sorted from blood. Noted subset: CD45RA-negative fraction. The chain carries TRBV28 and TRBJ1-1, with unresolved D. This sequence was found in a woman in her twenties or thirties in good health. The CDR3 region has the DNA TGTGCCAGCAGTTACGGCGACACCCGGAACACTGAAGCTTTCTTT. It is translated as CASSYGDTRNTEAFF.